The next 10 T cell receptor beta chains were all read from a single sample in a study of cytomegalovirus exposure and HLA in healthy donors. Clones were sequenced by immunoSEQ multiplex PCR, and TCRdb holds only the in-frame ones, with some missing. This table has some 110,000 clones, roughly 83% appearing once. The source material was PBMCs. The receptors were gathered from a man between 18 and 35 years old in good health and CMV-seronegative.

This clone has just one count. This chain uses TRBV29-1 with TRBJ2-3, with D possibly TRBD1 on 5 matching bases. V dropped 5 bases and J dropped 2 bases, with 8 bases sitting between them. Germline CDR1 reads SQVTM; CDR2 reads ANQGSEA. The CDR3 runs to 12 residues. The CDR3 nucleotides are TGCAGCGTTAGCAGGGACACAGATACGCAGTATTTT. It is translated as CSVSRDTDTQYF.

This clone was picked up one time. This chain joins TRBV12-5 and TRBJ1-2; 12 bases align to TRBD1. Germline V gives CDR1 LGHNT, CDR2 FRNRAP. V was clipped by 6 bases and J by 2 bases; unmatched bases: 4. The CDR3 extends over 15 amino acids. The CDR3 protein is CASGPGTGGNYGYTF. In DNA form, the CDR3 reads TGTGCTAGTGGGCCCGGGACAGGGGGCAACTATGGCTACACCTTC.

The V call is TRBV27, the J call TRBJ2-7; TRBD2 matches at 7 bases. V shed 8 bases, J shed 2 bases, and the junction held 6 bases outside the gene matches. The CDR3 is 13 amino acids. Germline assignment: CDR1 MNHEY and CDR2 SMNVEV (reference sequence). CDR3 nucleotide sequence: TGTGCCAGCCGCTCTCTAGCGGCCTACGAGCAGTACTTC. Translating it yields CASRSLAAYEQYF.

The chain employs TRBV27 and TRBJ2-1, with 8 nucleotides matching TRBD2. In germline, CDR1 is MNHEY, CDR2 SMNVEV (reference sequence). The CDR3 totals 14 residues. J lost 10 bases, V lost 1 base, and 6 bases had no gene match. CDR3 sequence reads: CASSLFAGGFEQFF. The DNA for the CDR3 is TGTGCCAGCAGTTTATTTGCGGGGGGCTTCGAGCAGTTCTTC.

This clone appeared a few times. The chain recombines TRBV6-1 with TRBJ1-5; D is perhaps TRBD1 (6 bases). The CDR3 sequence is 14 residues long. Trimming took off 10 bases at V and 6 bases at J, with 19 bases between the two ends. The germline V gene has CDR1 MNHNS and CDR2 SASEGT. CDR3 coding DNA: TGTGCCATCCGGACGGAACCCAGGGGTCAGCCCCAGCATTTT. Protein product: CAIRTEPRGQPQHF.

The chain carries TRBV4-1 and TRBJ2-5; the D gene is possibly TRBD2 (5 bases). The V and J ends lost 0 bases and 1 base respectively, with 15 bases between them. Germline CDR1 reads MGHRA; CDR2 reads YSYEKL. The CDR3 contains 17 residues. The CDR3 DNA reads TGCGCCAGCAGCCAAGATCCCCTCCCAGCGGTCCAAGAGACCCAGTACTTC. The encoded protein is CASSQDPLPAVQETQYF.

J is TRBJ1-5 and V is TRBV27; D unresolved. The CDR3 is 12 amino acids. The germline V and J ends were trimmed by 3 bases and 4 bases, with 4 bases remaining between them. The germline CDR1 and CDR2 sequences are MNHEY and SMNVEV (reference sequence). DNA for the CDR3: TGTGCCAGCAGTTTTATTAATCAGCCCCAGCATTTT. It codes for CASSFINQPQHF.

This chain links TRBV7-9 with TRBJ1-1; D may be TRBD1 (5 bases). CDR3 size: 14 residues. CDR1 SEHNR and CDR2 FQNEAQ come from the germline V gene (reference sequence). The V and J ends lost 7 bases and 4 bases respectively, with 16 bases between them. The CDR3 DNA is TGTGCCAGCATCAACCTCGTGGGGGGCACTGAAGCTTTCTTT. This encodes CASINLVGGTEAFF.

Here the CDR3 reads CASSPLASYEQYF. The CDR3 DNA follows: TGTGCCAGCAGCCCACTAGCCTCCTACGAGCAGTACTTC. The rearrangement joins TRBV7-2 to TRBJ2-7; D possibly corresponds to TRBD2 (6 bases). This CDR3 comprises 13 residues. The V end lost 5 bases, the J end lost 0 bases, and 8 bases lay between the germline ends. The germline V gene encodes CDR1 SGHTA and CDR2 FQGNSA.

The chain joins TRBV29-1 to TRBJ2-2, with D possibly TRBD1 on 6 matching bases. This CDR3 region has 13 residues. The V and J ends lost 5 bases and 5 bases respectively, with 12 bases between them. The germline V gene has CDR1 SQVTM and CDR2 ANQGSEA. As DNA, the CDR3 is TGCAGCGTTAAAGGACAGCCTACCGGGGAGCTGTTTTTT. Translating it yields CSVKGQPTGELFF.